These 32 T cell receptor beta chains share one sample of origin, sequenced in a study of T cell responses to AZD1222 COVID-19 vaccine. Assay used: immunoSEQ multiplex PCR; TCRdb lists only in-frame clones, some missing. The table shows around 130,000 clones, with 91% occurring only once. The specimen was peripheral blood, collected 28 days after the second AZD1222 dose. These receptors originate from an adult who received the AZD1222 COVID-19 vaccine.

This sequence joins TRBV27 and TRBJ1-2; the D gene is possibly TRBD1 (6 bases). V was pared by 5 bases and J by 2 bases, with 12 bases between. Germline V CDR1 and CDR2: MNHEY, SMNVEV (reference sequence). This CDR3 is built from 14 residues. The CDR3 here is CASSLRGGNYGYTF. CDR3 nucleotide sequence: TGTGCCAGCAGTCTTAGGGGGGGGAACTATGGCTACACCTTC.

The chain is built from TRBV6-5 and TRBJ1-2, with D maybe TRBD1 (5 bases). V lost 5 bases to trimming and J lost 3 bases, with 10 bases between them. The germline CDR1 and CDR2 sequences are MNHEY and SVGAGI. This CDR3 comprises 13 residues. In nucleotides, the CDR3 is TGTGCCAGCAGTAGCAGGGCCTACTATGGCTACACCTTC. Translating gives CASSSRAYYGYTF.

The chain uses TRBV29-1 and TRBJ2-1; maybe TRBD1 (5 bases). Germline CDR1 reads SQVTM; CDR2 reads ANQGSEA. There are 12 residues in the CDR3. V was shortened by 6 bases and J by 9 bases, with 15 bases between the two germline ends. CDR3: CSVLGPPGEQFF. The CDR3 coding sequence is TGCAGCGTCTTGGGGCCTCCGGGTGAGCAGTTCTTC.

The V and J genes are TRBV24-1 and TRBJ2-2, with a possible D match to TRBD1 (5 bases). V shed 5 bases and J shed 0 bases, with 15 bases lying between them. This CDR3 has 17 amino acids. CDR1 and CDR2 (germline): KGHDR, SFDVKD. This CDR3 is CATSASGADPNTGELFF. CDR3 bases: TGTGCCACCAGTGCCTCTGGGGCAGATCCGAACACCGGGGAGCTGTTTTTT.

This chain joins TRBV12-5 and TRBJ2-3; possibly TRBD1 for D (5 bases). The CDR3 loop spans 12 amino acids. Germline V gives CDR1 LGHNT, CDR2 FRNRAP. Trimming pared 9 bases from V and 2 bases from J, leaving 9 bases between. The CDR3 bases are TGTGCTAGCGGACATTCCACAGATACGCAGTATTTT. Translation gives CASGHSTDTQYF.

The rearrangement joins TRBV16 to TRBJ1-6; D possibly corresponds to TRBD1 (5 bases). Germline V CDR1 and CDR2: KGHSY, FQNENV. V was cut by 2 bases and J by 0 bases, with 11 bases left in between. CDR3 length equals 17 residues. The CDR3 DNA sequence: TGTGCCAGCAGCCAACCGAAGGGGAGCTCCTATAATTCACCCCTCCACTTT. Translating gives CASSQPKGSSYNSPLHF.

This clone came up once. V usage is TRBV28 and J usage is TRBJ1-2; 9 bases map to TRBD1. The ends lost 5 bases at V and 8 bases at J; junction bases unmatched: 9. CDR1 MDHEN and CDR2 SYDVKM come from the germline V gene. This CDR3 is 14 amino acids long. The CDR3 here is CASSANPGQGGYTF. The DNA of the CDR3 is TGTGCCAGCAGTGCCAACCCGGGACAGGGAGGCTACACCTTC.

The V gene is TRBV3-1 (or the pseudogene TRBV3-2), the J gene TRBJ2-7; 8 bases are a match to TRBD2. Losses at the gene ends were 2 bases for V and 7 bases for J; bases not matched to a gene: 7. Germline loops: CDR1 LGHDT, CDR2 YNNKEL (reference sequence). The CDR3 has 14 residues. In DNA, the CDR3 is TGTGCCAGCAGCCAAACCCTCTTAGCGGGGGAGCAGTACTTC. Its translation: CASSQTLLAGEQYF.

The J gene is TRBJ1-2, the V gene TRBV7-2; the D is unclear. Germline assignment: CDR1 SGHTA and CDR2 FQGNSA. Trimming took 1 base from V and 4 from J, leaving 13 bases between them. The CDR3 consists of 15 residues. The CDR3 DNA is TGTGCCAGCAGCTTAGAGGGCAGATACGGCTATGGCTACACCTTC. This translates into CASSLEGRYGYGYTF.

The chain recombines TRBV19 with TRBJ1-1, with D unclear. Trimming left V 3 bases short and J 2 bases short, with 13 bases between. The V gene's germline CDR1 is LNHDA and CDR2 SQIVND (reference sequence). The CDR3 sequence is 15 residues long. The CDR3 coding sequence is TGTGCCAGTAGTATTTCCGCAGCGGGAAACACTGAAGCTTTCTTT. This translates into CASSISAAGNTEAFF.

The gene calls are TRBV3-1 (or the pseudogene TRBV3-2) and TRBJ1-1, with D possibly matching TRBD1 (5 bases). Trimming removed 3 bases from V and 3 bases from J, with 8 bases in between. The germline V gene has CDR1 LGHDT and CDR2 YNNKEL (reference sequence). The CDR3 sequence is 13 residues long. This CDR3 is CASSQGEDTEAFF. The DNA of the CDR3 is TGTGCCAGCAGCCAGGGGGAGGACACTGAAGCTTTCTTT.

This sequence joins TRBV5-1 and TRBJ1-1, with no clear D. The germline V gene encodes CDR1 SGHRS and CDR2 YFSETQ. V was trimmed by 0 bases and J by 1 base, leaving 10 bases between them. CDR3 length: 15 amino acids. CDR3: CASSLAFTENTEAFF. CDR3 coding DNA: TGCGCCAGCAGCTTGGCCTTCACGGAGAACACTGAAGCTTTCTTT.

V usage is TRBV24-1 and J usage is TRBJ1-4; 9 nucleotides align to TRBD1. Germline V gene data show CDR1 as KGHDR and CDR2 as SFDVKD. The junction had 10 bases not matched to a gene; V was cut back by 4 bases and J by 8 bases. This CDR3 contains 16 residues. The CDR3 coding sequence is TGTGCCACCAGTGAGAACTCCGGGACAGGGTTAGAAAAACTGTTTTTT. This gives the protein CATSENSGTGLEKLFF.

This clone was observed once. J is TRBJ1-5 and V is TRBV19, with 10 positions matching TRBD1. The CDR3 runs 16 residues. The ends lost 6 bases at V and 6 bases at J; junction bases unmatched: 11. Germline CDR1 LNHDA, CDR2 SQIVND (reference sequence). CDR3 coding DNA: TGTGCCAGTAGACATCTCCCGGGACAGGGGTCTCAGCCCCAGCATTTT. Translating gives CASRHLPGQGSQPQHF.

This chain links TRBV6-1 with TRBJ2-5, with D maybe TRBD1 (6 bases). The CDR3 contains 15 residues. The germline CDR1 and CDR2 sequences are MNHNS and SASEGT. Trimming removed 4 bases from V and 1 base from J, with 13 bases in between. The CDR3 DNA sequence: TGTGCCAGCAGTGGAGCAGGGGCCGTCCAAGAGACCCAGTACTTC. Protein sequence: CASSGAGAVQETQYF.

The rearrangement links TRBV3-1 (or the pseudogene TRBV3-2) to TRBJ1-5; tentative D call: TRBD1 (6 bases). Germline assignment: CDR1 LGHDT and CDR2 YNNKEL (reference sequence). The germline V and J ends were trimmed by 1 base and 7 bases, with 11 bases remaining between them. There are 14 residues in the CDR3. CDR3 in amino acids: CASSQGVRGQPQHF. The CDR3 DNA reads TGTGCCAGCAGCCAAGGGGTCAGGGGCCAGCCCCAGCATTTT.

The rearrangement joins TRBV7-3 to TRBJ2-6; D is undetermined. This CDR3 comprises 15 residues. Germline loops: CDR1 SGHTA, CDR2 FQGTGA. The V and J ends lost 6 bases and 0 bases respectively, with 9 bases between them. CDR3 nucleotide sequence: TGTGCCAGCAGACCTAGTATCTCTGGGGCCAACGTCCTGACTTTC. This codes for CASRPSISGANVLTF.

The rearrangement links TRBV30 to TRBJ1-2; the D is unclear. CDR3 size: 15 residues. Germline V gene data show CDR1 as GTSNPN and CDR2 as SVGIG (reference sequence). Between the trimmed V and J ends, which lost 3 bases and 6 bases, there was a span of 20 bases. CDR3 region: CAWSQSPGQRHGYTF. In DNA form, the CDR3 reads TGTGCCTGGAGCCAATCCCCTGGGCAGCGCCATGGCTACACCTTC.

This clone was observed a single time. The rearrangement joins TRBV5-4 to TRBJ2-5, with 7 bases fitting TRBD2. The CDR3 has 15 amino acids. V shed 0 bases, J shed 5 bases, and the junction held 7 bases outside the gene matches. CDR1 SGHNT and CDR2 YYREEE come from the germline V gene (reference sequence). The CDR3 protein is CASSLGGGRGETQYF. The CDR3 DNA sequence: TGTGCCAGCAGCTTGGGGGGCGGGAGAGGGGAGACCCAGTACTTC.

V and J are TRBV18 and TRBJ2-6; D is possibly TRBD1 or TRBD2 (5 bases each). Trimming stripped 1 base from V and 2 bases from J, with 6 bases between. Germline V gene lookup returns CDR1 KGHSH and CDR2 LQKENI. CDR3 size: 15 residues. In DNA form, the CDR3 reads TGTGCCAGCTCACCACGGGACGCTGGGGCCAACGTCCTGACTTTC. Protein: CASSPRDAGANVLTF.

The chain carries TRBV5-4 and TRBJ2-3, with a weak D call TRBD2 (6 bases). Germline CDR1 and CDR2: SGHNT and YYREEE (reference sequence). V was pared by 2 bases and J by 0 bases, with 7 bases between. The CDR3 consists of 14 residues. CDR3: CASSFSGSTDTQYF. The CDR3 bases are TGTGCCAGCAGCTTCAGCGGGAGCACAGATACGCAGTATTTT.

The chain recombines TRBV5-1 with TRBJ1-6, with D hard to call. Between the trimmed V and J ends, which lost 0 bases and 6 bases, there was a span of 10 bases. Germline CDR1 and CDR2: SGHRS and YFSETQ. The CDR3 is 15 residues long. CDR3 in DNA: TGCGCCAGCAGCTTGGATCCGGGTTTTAATTCACCCCTCCACTTT. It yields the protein CASSLDPGFNSPLHF. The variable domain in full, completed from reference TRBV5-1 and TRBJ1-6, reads KAGVTQTPRYLIKTRGQQVTLSCSPISGHRSVSWYQQTPGQGLQFLFEYFSETQRNKGNFPGRFSGRQFSNSRSEMNVSTLELGDSALYLCASSLDPGFNSPLHFGNGTRLTVT.

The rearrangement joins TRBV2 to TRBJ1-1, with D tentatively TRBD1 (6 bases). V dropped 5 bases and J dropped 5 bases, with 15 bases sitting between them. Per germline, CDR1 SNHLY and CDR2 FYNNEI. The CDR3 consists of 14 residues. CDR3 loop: CASSWTARMTEAFF. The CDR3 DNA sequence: TGTGCCAGCAGTTGGACAGCCCGAATGACTGAAGCTTTCTTT. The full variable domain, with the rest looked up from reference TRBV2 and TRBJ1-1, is EPEVTQTPSHQVTQMGQEVILRCVPISNHLYFYWYRQILGQKVEFLVSFYNNEISEKSEIFDDQFSVERPDGSNFTLKIRSTKLEDSAMYFCASSWTARMTEAFFGQGTRLTVV.

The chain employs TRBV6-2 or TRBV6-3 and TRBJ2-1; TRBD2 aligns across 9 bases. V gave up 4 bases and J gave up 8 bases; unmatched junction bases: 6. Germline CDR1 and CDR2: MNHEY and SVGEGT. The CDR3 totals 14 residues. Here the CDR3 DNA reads TGTGCCAGCAGTTTAGCGGGAGAATTTGATGAGCAGTTCTTC. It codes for CASSLAGEFDEQFF.

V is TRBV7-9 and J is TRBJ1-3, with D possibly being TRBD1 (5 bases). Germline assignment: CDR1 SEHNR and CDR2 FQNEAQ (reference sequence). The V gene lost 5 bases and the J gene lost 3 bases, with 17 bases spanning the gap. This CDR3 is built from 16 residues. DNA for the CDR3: TGTGCCAGCAGCCCCCGCGGGACGGAAGGTGGAAACACCATATATTTT. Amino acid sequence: CASSPRGTEGGNTIYF.

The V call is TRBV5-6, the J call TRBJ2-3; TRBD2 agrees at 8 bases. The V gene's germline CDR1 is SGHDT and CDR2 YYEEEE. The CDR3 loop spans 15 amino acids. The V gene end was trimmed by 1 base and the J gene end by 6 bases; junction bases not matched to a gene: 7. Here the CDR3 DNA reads TGTGCCAGCAGCTTGAAGCGGGAGCGTACCGATACGCAGTATTTT. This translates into CASSLKRERTDTQYF.

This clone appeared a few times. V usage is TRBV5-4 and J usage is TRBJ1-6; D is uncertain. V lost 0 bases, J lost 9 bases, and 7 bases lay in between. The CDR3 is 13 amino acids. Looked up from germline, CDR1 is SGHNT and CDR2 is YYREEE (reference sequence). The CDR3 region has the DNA TGTGCCAGCAGCTTGGAGGGTGGTTCACCCCTCCACTTT. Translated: CASSLEGGSPLHF.

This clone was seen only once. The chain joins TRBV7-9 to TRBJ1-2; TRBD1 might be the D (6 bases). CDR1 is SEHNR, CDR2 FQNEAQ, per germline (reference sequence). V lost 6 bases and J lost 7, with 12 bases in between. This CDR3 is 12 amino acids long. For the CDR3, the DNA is TGTGCCAGCAGTCCACAGGGAACTGGCTACACCTTC. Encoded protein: CASSPQGTGYTF.

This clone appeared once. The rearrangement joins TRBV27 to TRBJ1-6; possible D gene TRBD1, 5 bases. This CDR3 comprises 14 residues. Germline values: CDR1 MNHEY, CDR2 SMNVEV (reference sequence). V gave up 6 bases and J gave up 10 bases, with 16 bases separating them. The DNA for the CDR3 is TGTGCCAGCAGGCGCAACATCAGGGACTCACCCCTCCACTTT. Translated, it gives CASRRNIRDSPLHF.

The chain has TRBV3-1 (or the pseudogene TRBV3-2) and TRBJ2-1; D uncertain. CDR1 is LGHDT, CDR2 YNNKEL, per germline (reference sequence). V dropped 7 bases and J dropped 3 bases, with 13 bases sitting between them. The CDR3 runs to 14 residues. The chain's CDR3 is CASTLGALYNEQFF. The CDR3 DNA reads TGTGCCAGCACCCTGGGCGCCCTCTACAATGAGCAGTTCTTC.

The CDR3 nucleotides are TGTGCCATCAGTGAGTCAGGGACGGGGCGACTTAACTATGGCTACACCTTC. Translated: CAISESGTGRLNYGYTF. The chain employs TRBV10-3 and TRBJ1-2, with TRBD1 as a possible D gene (5 bases). The CDR3 has 17 residues. The germline V gene has CDR1 ENHRY and CDR2 SYGVKD. V lost 0 bases and J 1 base, leaving 15 bases between the germline ends.

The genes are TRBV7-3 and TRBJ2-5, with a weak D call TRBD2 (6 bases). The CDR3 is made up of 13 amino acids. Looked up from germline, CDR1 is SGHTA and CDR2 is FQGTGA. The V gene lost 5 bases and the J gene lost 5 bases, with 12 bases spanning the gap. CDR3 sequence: CASSLSGSETQYF. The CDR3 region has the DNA TGTGCCAGCAGCCTTAGCGGATCCGAGACCCAGTACTTC.